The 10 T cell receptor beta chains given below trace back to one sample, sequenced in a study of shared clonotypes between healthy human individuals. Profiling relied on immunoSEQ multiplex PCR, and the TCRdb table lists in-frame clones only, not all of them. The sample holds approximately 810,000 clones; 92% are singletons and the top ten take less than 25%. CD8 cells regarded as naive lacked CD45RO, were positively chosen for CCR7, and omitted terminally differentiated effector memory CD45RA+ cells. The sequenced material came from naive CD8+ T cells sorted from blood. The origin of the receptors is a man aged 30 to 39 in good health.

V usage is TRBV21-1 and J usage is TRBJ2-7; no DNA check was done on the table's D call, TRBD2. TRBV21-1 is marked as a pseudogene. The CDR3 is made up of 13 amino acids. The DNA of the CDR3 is TGTGCCAGCAGCATATGCGGGTCCTACGAGCAGTACTTC. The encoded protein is CASSICGSYEQYF.

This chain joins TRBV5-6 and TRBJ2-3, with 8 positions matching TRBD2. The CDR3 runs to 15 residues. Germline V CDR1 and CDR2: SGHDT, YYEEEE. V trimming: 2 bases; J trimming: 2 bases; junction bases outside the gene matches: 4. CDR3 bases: TGTGCCAGCAGCTTAGCGGGGGTCCCCACAGATACGCAGTATTTT. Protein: CASSLAGVPTDTQYF.

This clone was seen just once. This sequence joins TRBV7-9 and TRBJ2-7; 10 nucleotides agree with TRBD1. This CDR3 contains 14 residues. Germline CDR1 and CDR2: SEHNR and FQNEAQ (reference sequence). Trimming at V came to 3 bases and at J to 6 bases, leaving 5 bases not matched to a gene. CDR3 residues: CASSLGQGRSEQYF. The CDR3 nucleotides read TGTGCCAGCAGCTTGGGACAGGGGCGAAGCGAGCAGTACTTC.

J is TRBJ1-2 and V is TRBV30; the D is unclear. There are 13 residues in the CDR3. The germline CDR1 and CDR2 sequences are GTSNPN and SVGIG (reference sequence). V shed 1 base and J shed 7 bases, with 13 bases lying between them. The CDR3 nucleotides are TGTGCCTGGAGTGGCGGCTCCTTGGGTGGCTACACCTTC. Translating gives CAWSGGSLGGYTF.

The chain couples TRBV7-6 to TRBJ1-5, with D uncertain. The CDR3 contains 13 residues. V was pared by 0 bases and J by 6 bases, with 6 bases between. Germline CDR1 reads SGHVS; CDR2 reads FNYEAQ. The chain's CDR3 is CASSLADGQPQHF. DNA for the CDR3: TGTGCCAGCAGCTTAGCAGACGGTCAGCCCCAGCATTTT.

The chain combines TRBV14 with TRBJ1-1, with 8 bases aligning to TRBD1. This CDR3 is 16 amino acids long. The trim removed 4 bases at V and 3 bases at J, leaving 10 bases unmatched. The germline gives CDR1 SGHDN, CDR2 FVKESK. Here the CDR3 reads CASSLWTGNPYTEAFF. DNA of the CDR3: TGTGCCAGCAGCCTATGGACAGGGAACCCCTACACTGAAGCTTTCTTT.

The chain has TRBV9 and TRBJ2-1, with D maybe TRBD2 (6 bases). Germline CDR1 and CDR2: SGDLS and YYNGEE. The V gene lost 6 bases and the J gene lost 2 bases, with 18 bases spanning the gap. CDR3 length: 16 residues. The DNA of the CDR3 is TGTGCCAGCACAATAGCTGGGGGGAGCGCCTACAATGAGCAGTTCTTC. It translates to CASTIAGGSAYNEQFF.

CDR3 nucleotide sequence: TGTGCCACCAGCAGCAGCTGGACAGGGGGAATCGACGAGCAGTACTTC. It codes for CATSSSWTGGIDEQYF. The chain uses TRBV15 and TRBJ2-7; 10 bases align to TRBD1. This CDR3 comprises 16 residues. V trimming: 3 bases; J trimming: 5 bases; junction bases outside the gene matches: 10. Looked up from germline, CDR1 is LNHNV and CDR2 is YYDKDF (reference sequence).

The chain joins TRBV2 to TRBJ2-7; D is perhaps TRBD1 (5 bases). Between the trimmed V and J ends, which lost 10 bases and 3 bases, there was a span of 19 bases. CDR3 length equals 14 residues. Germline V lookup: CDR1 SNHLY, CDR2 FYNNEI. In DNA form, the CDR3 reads TGTGCCACCGGAATTCAGGGTGGGGTCTACGAGCAGTACTTC. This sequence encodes CATGIQGGVYEQYF.

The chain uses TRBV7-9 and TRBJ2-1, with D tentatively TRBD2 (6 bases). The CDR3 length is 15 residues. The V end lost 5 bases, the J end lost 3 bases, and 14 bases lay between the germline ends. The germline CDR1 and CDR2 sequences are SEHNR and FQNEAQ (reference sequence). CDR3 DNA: TGTGCCAGCAGCGACCGTAGCGGTTTCTACAATGAGCAGTTCTTC. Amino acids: CASSDRSGFYNEQFF.